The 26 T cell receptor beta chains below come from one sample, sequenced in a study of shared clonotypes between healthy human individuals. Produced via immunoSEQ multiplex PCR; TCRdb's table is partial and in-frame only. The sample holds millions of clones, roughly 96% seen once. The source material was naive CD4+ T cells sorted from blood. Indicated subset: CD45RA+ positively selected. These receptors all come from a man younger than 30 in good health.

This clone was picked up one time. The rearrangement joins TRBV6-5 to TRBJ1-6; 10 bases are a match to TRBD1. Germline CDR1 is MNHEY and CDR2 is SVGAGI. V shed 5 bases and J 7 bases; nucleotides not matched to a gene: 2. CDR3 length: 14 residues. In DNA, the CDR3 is TGTGCCAGCAGTGCGACAGGGGGCAATTCACCCCTCCACTTT. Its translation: CASSATGGNSPLHF.

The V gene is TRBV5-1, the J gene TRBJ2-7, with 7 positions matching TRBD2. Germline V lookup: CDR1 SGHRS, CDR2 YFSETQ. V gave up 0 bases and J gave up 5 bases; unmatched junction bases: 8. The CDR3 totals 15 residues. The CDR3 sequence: CASSLATSTFDEQYF. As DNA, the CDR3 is TGCGCCAGCAGCTTGGCGACTAGCACCTTCGACGAGCAGTACTTC.

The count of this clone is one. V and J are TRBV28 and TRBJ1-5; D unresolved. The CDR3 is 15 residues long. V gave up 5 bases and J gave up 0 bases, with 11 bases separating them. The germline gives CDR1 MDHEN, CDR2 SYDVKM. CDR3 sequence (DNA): TGTGCCAGCAGTCCCGGAGGGTTTAGCAATCAGCCCCAGCATTTT. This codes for CASSPGGFSNQPQHF.

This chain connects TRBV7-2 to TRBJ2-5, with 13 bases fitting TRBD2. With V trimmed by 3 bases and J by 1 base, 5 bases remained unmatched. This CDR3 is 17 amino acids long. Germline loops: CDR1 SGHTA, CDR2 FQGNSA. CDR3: CASSLTRTSGGQETQYF. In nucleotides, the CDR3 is TGTGCCAGCAGCTTGACCCGGACTAGCGGGGGCCAAGAGACCCAGTACTTC.

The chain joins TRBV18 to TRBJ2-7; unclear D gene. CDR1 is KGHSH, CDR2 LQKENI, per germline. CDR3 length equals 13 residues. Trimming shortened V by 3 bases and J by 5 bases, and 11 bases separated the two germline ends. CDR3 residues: CASSPRGGDEQYF. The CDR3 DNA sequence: TGTGCCAGCTCACCCCGCGGTGGGGACGAGCAGTACTTC.

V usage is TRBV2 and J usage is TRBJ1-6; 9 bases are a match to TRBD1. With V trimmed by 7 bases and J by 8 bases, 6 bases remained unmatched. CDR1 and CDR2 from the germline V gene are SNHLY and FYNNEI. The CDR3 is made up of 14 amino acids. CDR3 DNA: TGTGCCAGCACCCCGGACAGGGGATATTCACCCCTCCACTTT. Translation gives CASTPDRGYSPLHF. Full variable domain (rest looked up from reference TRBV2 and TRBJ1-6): EPEVTQTPSHQVTQMGQEVILRCVPISNHLYFYWYRQILGQKVEFLVSFYNNEISEKSEIFDDQFSVERPDGSNFTLKIRSTKLEDSAMYFCASTPDRGYSPLHFGNGTRLTVT.

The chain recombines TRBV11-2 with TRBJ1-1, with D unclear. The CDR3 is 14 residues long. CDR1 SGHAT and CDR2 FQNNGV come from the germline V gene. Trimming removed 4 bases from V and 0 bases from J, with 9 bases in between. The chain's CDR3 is CASSSGVVNTEAFF. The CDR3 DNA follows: TGTGCCAGCAGCTCCGGGGTGGTGAACACTGAAGCTTTCTTT.

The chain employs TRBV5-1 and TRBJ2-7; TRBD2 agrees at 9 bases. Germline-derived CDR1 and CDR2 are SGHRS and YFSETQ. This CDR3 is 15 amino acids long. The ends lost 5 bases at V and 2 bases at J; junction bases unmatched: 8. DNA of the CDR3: TGCGCCAGCAGTCCCTCTAGCGGGAAGGCCTACGAGCAGTACTTC. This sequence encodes CASSPSSGKAYEQYF.

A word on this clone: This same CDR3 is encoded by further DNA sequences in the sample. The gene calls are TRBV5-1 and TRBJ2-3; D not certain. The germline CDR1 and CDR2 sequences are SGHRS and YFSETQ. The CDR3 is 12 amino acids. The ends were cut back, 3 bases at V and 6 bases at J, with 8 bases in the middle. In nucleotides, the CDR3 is TGCGCCAGCAGCTCGTCCGGGGATACGCAGTATTTT. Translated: CASSSSGDTQYF.

In nucleotides, the CDR3 is TGTGCCAGCAGCTTAGTAGCCGGGCTGACCTACGAGCAGTACTTC. It encodes CASSLVAGLTYEQYF. This sequence joins TRBV7-2 and TRBJ2-7; the D is unclear. Germline V gene lookup returns CDR1 SGHTA and CDR2 FQGNSA. V gave up 1 base and J gave up 2 bases, with 12 bases separating them. The CDR3 loop spans 15 amino acids.

The CDR3 DNA sequence: TGTGCCAGTGGGGCAACGAGCTCCTACAATGAGCAGTTCTTC. Protein: CASGATSSYNEQFF. The chain links TRBV7-9 to TRBJ2-1; weak D call: TRBD1 (5 bases). V lost 9 bases, J lost 0 bases, and 12 bases lay in between. Germline CDR1 and CDR2: SEHNR and FQNEAQ (reference sequence). CDR3 length: 14 residues.

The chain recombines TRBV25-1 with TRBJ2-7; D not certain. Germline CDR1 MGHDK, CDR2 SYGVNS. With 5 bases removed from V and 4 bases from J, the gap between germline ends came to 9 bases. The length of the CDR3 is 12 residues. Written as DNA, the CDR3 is TGTGCCAGCAGTCGCCAGAATTACGAGCAGTACTTC. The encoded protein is CASSRQNYEQYF.

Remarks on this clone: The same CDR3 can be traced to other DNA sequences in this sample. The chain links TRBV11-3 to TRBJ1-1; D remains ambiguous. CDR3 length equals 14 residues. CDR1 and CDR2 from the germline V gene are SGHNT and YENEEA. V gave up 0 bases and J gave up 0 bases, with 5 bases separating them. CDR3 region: CASSLDGLNTEAFF. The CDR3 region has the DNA TGTGCCAGCAGCTTAGATGGGCTGAACACTGAAGCTTTCTTT.

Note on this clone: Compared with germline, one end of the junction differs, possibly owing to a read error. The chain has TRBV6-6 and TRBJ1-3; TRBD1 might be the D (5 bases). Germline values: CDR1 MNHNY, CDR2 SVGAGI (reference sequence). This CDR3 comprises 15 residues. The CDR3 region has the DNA TGTGCCATCAGTGAGTCGGGTGACAGTGGAAACACCATATATTTT. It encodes CAISESGDSGNTIYF.

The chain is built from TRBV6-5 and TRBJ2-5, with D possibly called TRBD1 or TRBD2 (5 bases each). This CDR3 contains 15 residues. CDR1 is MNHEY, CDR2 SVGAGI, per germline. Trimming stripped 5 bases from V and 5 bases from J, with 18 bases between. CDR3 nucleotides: TGTGCCAGCAGTCCCCCGGGACGCACTTCGGAGACCCAGTACTTC. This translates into CASSPPGRTSETQYF.

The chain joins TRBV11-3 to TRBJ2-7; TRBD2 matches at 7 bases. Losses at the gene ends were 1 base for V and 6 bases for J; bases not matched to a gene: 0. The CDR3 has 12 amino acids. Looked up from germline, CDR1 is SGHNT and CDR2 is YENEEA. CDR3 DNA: TGTGCCAGCAGCTTAGGCGGGGGCGAGCAGTACTTC. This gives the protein CASSLGGGEQYF.

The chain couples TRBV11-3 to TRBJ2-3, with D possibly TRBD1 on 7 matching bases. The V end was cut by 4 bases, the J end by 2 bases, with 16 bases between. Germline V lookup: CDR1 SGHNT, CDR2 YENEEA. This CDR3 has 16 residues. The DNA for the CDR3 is TGTGCCAGCAGCTCAGGGGGGAGTCTAGTCACAGATACGCAGTATTTT. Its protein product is CASSSGGSLVTDTQYF.

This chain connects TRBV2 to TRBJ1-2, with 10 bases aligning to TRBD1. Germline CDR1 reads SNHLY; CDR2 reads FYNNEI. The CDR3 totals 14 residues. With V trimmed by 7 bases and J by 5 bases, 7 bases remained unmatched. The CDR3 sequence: CASKEDRGRYGYTF. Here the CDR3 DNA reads TGTGCCAGCAAAGAGGACAGGGGGAGATATGGCTACACCTTC.

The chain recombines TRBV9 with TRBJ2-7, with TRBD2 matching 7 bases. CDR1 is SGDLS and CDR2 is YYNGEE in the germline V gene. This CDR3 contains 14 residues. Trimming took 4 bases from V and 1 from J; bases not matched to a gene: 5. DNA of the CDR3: TGTGCCAGCAGCTCCGACGGGAGGTCCTACGAGCAGTACTTC. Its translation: CASSSDGRSYEQYF.

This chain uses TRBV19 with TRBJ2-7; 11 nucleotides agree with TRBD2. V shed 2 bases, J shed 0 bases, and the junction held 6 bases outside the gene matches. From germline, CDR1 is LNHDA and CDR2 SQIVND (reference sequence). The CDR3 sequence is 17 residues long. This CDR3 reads CASSITSGRIGSYEQYF. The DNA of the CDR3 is TGTGCCAGTAGTATAACTAGCGGGAGAATCGGCTCCTACGAGCAGTACTTC.

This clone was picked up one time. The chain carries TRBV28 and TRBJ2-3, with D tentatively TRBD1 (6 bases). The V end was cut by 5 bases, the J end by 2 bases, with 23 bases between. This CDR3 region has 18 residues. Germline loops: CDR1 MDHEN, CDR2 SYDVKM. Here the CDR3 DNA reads TGTGCCAGCAGTCCACAGGGCTGGGGAAAACCTTCCACAGATACGCAGTATTTT. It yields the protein CASSPQGWGKPSTDTQYF. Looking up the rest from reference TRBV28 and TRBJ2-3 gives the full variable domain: DVKVTQSSRYLVKRTGEKVFLECVQDMDHENMFWYRQDPGLGLRLIYFSYDVKMKEKGDIPEGYSVSREKKERFSLILESASTNQTSMYLCASSPQGWGKPSTDTQYFGPGTRLTVL.

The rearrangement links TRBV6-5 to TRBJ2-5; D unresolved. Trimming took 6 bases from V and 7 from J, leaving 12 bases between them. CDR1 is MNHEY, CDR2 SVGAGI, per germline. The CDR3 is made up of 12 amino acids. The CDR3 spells CASRRTLGTQYF. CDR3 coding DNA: TGTGCCAGCAGAAGAACCCTCGGGACCCAGTACTTC.

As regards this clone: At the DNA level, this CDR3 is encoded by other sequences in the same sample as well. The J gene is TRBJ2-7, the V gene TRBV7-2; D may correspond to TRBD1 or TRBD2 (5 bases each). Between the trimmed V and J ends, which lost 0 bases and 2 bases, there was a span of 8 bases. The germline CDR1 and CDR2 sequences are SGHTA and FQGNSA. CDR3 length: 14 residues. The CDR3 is CASSLAQGPYEQYF. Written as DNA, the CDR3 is TGTGCCAGCAGCTTAGCGCAGGGACCCTACGAGCAGTACTTC. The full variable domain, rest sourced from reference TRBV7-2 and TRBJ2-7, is GAGVSQSPSNKVTEKGKDVELRCDPISGHTALYWYRQSLGQGLEFLIYFQGNSAPDKSGLPSDRFSAERTGGSVSTLTIQRTQQEDSAVYLCASSLAQGPYEQYFGPGTRLTVT.

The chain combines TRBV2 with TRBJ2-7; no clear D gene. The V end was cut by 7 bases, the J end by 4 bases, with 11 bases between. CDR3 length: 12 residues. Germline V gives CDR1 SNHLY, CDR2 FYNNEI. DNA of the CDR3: TGTGCCAGCACCGGTTTACGGTACGAGCAGTACTTC. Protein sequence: CASTGLRYEQYF.

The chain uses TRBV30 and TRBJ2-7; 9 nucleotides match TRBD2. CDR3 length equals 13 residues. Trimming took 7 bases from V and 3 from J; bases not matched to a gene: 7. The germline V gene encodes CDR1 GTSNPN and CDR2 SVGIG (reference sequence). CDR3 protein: CASTALAGYEQYF. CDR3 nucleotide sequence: TGTGCCTCCACGGCACTAGCGGGCTACGAGCAGTACTTC.

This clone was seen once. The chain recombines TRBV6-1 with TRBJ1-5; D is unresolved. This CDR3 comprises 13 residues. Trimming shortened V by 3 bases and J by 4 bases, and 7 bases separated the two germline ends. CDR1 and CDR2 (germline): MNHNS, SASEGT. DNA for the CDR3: TGTGCCAGCAGTGAGGCACCAAATCAGCCCCAGCATTTT. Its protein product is CASSEAPNQPQHF.